Listed here are 23 T cell receptor beta chains from one sample, sequenced in a study of cytomegalovirus exposure and HLA in healthy donors (dated by TCRdb to about 2017). Libraries were prepared through the immunoSEQ multiplex PCR assay. A mixture of 60 forward primers for TCR Vbeta segments and 13 reverse primers for TCR Jbeta segments was used in the multiplex PCR. TCRdb's version of the immuneACCESS table is confined to in-frame rearrangements and falls short of the full clone set. An unresolved V gene accounts for under half of the shortfall where checked; the remainder is of unknown origin. For this sample the table gives 150,000 to 200,000 clones, of which over 60% were detected only once. The leading ten clones occupy approximately 1.5% of the sample. Sequences were obtained from PBMCs. The receptors derive from a girl aged 10 to 17 in good health and CMV-seronegative.

This chain joins TRBV27 and TRBJ2-3; possible D gene TRBD1, 6 bases. CDR1 is MNHEY and CDR2 is SMNVEV in the germline V gene (reference sequence). Trimming removed 3 bases at V and 8 bases at J, with 12 bases between. The CDR3 has 13 residues. CDR3 amino acids: CASSLGAQGTQYF. In DNA, the CDR3 is TGTGCCAGCAGTTTGGGGGCCCAGGGTACGCAGTATTTT.

The chain carries TRBV12-5 and TRBJ1-6; D gene unclear. The length of the CDR3 is 14 residues. The V gene's germline CDR1 is LGHNT and CDR2 FRNRAP. Trimming shortened V by 1 base and J by 8 bases, and 9 bases separated the two germline ends. The CDR3 nucleotides are TGTGCTAGTGGTTTGGGGACTGCGCATTCACCCCTCCACTTT. Translation: CASGLGTAHSPLHF. The full variable domain, its missing parts supplied by reference TRBV12-5 and TRBJ1-6, is DARVTQTPRHKVTEMGQEVTMRCQPILGHNTVFWYRQTMMQGLELLAYFRNRAPLDDSGMPKDRFSAEMPDATLATLKIQPSEPRDSAVYFCASGLGTAHSPLHFGNGTRLTVT.

J is TRBJ1-2 and V is TRBV10-3; perhaps TRBD1 as D (5 bases). The CDR3 loop spans 13 amino acids. Germline V gene lookup returns CDR1 ENHRY and CDR2 SYGVKD. V lost 4 bases and J lost 5, with 11 bases in between. CDR3 region: CAISGGVGYGYTF. In DNA form, the CDR3 reads TGTGCCATCAGTGGGGGGGTAGGGTATGGCTACACCTTC.

The genes are TRBV30 and TRBJ2-7; 8 positions agree with TRBD1. CDR1 is GTSNPN and CDR2 is SVGIG in the germline V gene (reference sequence). V was pared by 2 bases and J by 0 bases, with 6 bases of the junction left unmatched. The CDR3 consists of 15 residues. The CDR3 DNA reads as TGTGCCTGGAGTTCCGGACAGGGTTCCTCCTACGAGCAGTACTTC. Translating gives CAWSSGQGSSYEQYF.

The chain joins TRBV5-6 to TRBJ1-5, with 8 positions matching TRBD1. V lost 3 bases to trimming and J lost 1 base; unmatched junction nucleotides: 3. The length of the CDR3 is 15 residues. Looked up from germline, CDR1 is SGHDT and CDR2 is YYEEEE. The CDR3 here is CASSSRDRSNQPQHF. Written as DNA, the CDR3 is TGTGCCAGCAGCTCCCGGGACAGGAGCAATCAGCCCCAGCATTTT.

The genes are TRBV6-1 and TRBJ1-5; tentative D call: TRBD1 (6 bases). V lost 6 bases, J lost 4 bases, and 16 bases lay in between. The germline V gene has CDR1 MNHNS and CDR2 SASEGT. This CDR3 has 15 residues. In DNA, the CDR3 is TGTGCCAGCAGGGACCACAGGGTAGTAAATCAGCCCCAGCATTTT. As protein: CASRDHRVVNQPQHF.

The chain employs TRBV5-1 and TRBJ1-1; TRBD1 aligns across 9 bases. Germline assignment: CDR1 SGHRS and CDR2 YFSETQ. This CDR3 contains 15 residues. The V segment lost 3 bases and the J segment 5 bases; nucleotides outside the gene matches: 8. CDR3 in amino acids: CASSYLQGANTEAFF. The CDR3 nucleotides read TGCGCCAGCAGCTACCTACAGGGGGCAAATACTGAAGCTTTCTTT. The entire variable domain, with the rest obtained from reference TRBV5-1 and TRBJ1-1, is as follows: KAGVTQTPRYLIKTRGQQVTLSCSPISGHRSVSWYQQTPGQGLQFLFEYFSETQRNKGNFPGRFSGRQFSNSRSEMNVSTLELGDSALYLCASSYLQGANTEAFFGQGTRLTVV.

The V call is TRBV19, the J call TRBJ1-4; TRBD1 agrees at 10 bases. The CDR3 length is 16 residues. Looked up from germline, CDR1 is LNHDA and CDR2 is SQIVND (reference sequence). V lost 0 bases and J lost 6; bases outside the gene matches: 4. CDR3 nucleotides: TGTGCCAGTAGTATAGATACAGGGACAGGGGATGAAAAACTGTTTTTT. It yields the protein CASSIDTGTGDEKLFF.

The rearrangement uses TRBV29-1 and TRBJ1-1; no definite D call. Trimming stripped 7 bases from V and 5 bases from J, with 11 bases between. The germline gives CDR1 SQVTM, CDR2 ANQGSEA. There are 11 residues in the CDR3. CDR3 protein: CSARTATEAFF. The DNA of the CDR3 is TGCAGCGCACGGACTGCGACTGAAGCTTTCTTT.

The chain joins TRBV5-4 to TRBJ2-3; 10 bases line up with TRBD2. V was pared by 4 bases and J by 1 base, with 12 bases of the junction left unmatched. This CDR3 has 18 residues. Germline lookup yields CDR1 SGHNT and CDR2 YYREEE (reference sequence). CDR3 DNA sequence: TGTGCCAGCAGCATCCTGAGCGGGGGGGCCGGAGGCACAGATACGCAGTATTTT. Translating it yields CASSILSGGAGGTDTQYF.

CDR3 sequence (DNA): TGTGCCAGCAGCAACCGGGACAGGAGACTTAACCCGGGAAACACCATATATTTT. As protein: CASSNRDRRLNPGNTIYF. The chain recombines TRBV7-7 with TRBJ1-3, with 8 bases aligning to TRBD1. CDR3 length equals 18 residues. The V gene's germline CDR1 is SSHAT and CDR2 FNYEAQ (reference sequence). V shed 5 bases and J 4 bases; nucleotides not matched to a gene: 16.

In its sample, this clone was seen a few times. The V gene is TRBV19, the J gene TRBJ1-1; 7 bases align to TRBD1. The V segment lost 2 bases and the J segment 0 bases; nucleotides outside the gene matches: 0. Germline V lookup: CDR1 LNHDA, CDR2 SQIVND (reference sequence). The CDR3 spans 14 residues. The CDR3 DNA sequence: TGTGCCAGTAGTATACAGGGGGTGAACACTGAAGCTTTCTTT. This gives the protein CASSIQGVNTEAFF.

This chain uses TRBV7-3 with TRBJ2-1; 8 nucleotides agree with TRBD2. CDR3 size: 16 residues. Germline lookup yields CDR1 SGHTA and CDR2 FQGTGA. Trimming removed 1 base from V and 8 bases from J; junction bases left unmatched: 10. The CDR3 DNA sequence: TGTGCCAGCAGCTTAATGGCCAGCGGGGGTTCCGATGAGCAGTTCTTC. Amino acid sequence: CASSLMASGGSDEQFF. The whole variable domain, remainder taken from reference TRBV7-3 and TRBJ2-1, is GAGVSQTPSNKVTEKGKYVELRCDPISGHTALYWYRQSLGQGPEFLIYFQGTGAADDSGLPNDRFFAVRPEGSVSTLKIQRTERGDSAVYLCASSLMASGGSDEQFFGPGTRLTVL.

The genes are TRBV5-4 and TRBJ2-1; 7 positions match TRBD2. Germline V CDR1 and CDR2: SGHNT, YYREEE (reference sequence). CDR3 length: 13 residues. With V trimmed by 1 base and J by 5 bases, 0 bases remained unmatched. CDR3: CASSLTSDNEQFF. The CDR3, as DNA: TGTGCCAGCAGCTTGACTAGCGACAATGAGCAGTTCTTC.

This chain joins TRBV6-5 and TRBJ2-7; the D gene is possibly TRBD1 (6 bases). V lost 5 bases to trimming and J lost 3 bases, with 14 bases between them. Germline V gene lookup returns CDR1 MNHEY and CDR2 SVGAGI. This CDR3 spans 14 amino acids. The CDR3 spells CASSDRTLGYEQYF. CDR3 DNA: TGTGCCAGCAGTGACAGGACCCTCGGCTACGAGCAGTACTTC.

CDR3 coding DNA: TGTGCCAGCACCACTGGGACAGGGGTTCGGGGCTACACCTTC. Its translation is CASTTGTGVRGYTF. The chain joins TRBV28 to TRBJ1-2, with TRBD1 matching over 10 bases. Germline trimming cut 7 bases from V and 8 bases from J; bases unmatched to any gene: 10. The germline CDR1 and CDR2 sequences are MDHEN and SYDVKM. CDR3 length equals 14 residues.

The gene calls are TRBV10-3 and TRBJ2-5, with D perhaps matching TRBD2 (6 bases). This CDR3 spans 14 amino acids. The germline CDR1 and CDR2 sequences are ENHRY and SYGVKD. Trimming shortened V by 4 bases and J by 4 bases, and 13 bases separated the two germline ends. CDR3 bases: TGTGCCATCAGTGCCGGCGGGGTGGGAGAGACCCAGTACTTC. Protein: CAISAGGVGETQYF.

The V gene is TRBV9, the J gene TRBJ2-1; 7 bases are a match to TRBD1. Germline V gene sequence: CDR1 SGDLS, CDR2 YYNGEE. V was clipped by 3 bases and J by 10 bases; unmatched bases: 4. CDR3 length: 12 residues. The CDR3 DNA reads as TGTGCCAGCAGCGCCGGGACAGAGGAGCAGTTCTTC. Protein product: CASSAGTEEQFF.

The genes are TRBV7-7 and TRBJ1-6; 9 bases are a match to TRBD1. V was pared by 5 bases and J by 10 bases, with 9 bases of the junction left unmatched. The CDR3 contains 15 residues. The germline gives CDR1 SSHAT, CDR2 FNYEAQ (reference sequence). Written as DNA, the CDR3 is TGTGCCAGCAGCCCGGGACAGGGAAGCGGGTCACCCCTCCACTTT. Residues: CASSPGQGSGSPLHF.

The chain links TRBV14 to TRBJ2-5; 7 bases fit TRBD2. The V gene end was trimmed by 0 bases and the J gene end by 1 base; junction bases not matched to a gene: 8. This CDR3 contains 17 residues. CDR1 and CDR2 (germline): SGHDN, FVKESK. CDR3 sequence (DNA): TGTGCCAGCAGCCAAGAGCGTCTAGCGGTTCTCCAAGAGACCCAGTACTTC. Its protein product is CASSQERLAVLQETQYF.

The rearrangement joins TRBV20-1 to TRBJ2-7; D not certain. This CDR3 region has 11 residues. The V end lost 1 base, the J end lost 6 bases, and 7 bases lay between the germline ends. The V gene's germline CDR1 is DFQATT and CDR2 SNEGSKA (reference sequence). CDR3 protein: CSARVLFEQYF. The CDR3 DNA follows: TGCAGTGCTAGAGTCCTTTTCGAGCAGTACTTC.

The chain employs TRBV7-9 and TRBJ2-1; D gene unclear. The germline V gene encodes CDR1 SEHNR and CDR2 FQNEAQ (reference sequence). Between the trimmed V and J ends, which lost 5 bases and 0 bases, there was a span of 11 bases. This CDR3 is built from 15 residues. The CDR3 bases are TGTGCCAGCAGCATCAGCGATAACTCCTACAATGAGCAGTTCTTC. Its protein product is CASSISDNSYNEQFF.

This clone was seen just once. This rearrangement joins TRBV19 to TRBJ1-1; no definite D call. The germline CDR1 and CDR2 sequences are LNHDA and SQIVND (reference sequence). V dropped 6 bases and J dropped 1 base, with 12 bases sitting between them. This CDR3 is 14 amino acids long. CDR3 bases: TGTGCCAGTAGCGTCGGAGAGGGGAACACTGAAGCTTTCTTT. It is translated as CASSVGEGNTEAFF.